What follows is one T cell receptor beta chain and its context. Its antigen has not been determined. Base-call qualities are not available, and no considerably larger clone is one nucleotide away. The data belong to a study of radiation and T cells in renal cell carcinoma (dated by TCRdb to 2020 to 2022). In terms of the full investigation: Samples were obtained from a clinical trial, in which 15 Gy stereotactic body radiation therapy was delivered to primary renal cell carcinomas and nephrectomy was performed 4 weeks later. TCR beta sequencing covered some 55 samples in total, comprising around 26 tumors and about 27 peripheral blood samples. In the 53 samples combined, 4,016,671 unique CDR3 nucleotide sequences were found, encoding roughly 2.5 million unique CDR3 amino acid sequences. General study outcomes and caveats: In blood, the top tumor clonotypes increased between baseline and 2 weeks post-radiation and then shrank by 4 weeks, which suggests that tumor-resident clones expanded only transiently. Because pretreatment tumor biopsies were not available, the study could not determine whether clonotypes were already present within the tumor at baseline. Blood repertoire dynamics were not followed beyond 4 weeks after treatment. The single-armed trial design could not address effects of radiation dose or scheduling on the TCR repertoire.

Reading the label with the study, this specimen's time point is: baseline pretreatment blood. The treatment or condition label corresponds to: 15 Gy SBRT to primary tumor, nephrectomy 4 weeks later. To follow tumor-enriched clonotypes, serial peripheral blood was collected from radiation-treated patients at baseline and at 2 weeks and 4 weeks after SBRT. Every patient's renal cell carcinoma showed clear cell pathology. Genomic DNA for TCR sequencing was prepared using the QIAamp DNA Blood Mini Kit (Qiagen). The analyses included just those samples that passed every quality control check. TCR beta libraries were generated from genomic DNA with the immunoSEQ kit, following the manufacturer's recommendations. To prepare the libraries, a first multiplex PCR with proprietary primers was run, followed by a second PCR that added unique barcodes, and a bead cleanup was done after each round. Each sample batch included a kit-provided positive control reaction and a negative control reaction. The final libraries were assessed on an Agilent 4200 TapeStation D1000 ScreenTape, pooled by volume, and quantified by qPCR. Sequencing ran on an Illumina NextSeq500 with a MidOutput 150-cycle cartridge, using 156 Read1 and 15 Index1 cycles with kit custom primers. The pooled library was loaded at about 1 pM, with a roughly 20% PhiX control spiked in. The study's processing was this. The vendor-processed data were analyzed in R, and a clonotype was defined as all T cells that share the same CDR3 nucleotide sequence. In the clone abundance analyses, frequencies were normalized to the 10,000 most abundant clones in each sample. Public T cell clones, averaging fewer than five per sample, were removed before analysis. Tumor-enriched and baseline blood-enriched clonotypes were defined by at least a 32-fold difference in abundance between compartments. A beta-binomial differential abundance model was applied to find clonotypes that expanded or contracted between blood time points. The Baroni-Urbani and Buser coefficient was used to measure tumor-blood repertoire similarity, and groups were compared with two-tailed Wilcoxon tests in R. TCRdb limited this immuneACCESS table to in-frame rearrangements with V and J called. A share of clones is missing; checked studies link under half to unresolved V genes, and the rest is unexplained. The V and J calls and the clone size are those of that table, but D and trimming were determined from the DNA. Within this sample are 130,000 to 150,000 clones, with about 88% of them counted one time only. The ten largest account for about 11% of the sample.

The CDR3 measures 14 amino acids from cysteine to phenylalanine. Only the CDR3 DNA stays, 42 bases, in frame from base 1. V is trimmed back by 1 base and J by 9 bases, and the junction contains 5 bases that no gene match accounts for. The germline V gene specifies SGHTA as CDR1 and FQGNSA as CDR2. The sequence was obtained from a woman aged 50 to 60 with renal cell carcinoma. The rearranged segments are TRBV7-2 and TRBJ2-7; 11 bases in between match TRBD1. Source: blood, taken from a patient whose treatment included radiotherapy and nephrectomy. CDR3 reads: CASSLGGQGVLQYF. In nucleotide form, the sequence is TGTGCCAGCAGCTTAGGGGGACAGGGGGTATTGCAGTACTTC.